This T cell receptor beta chain was captured by sequencing in a study of T cell responses to AZD1222 COVID-19 vaccine. Produced via immunoSEQ multiplex PCR; TCRdb's table is partial and in-frame only. The sample comprises about 83,000 clones, more than 75% of which are singletons, and roughly 5.1% rests with the top ten. Germline values: CDR1 SGHTA, CDR2 FQGNSA. The CDR3 is 15 amino acids. Deletions cut 2 bases from V and 6 bases from J, with 13 bases between. This receptor was taken from an adult in good health. Specimen: peripheral blood, collected on day 0 of MenACWY control vaccination. The genes are TRBV7-2 and TRBJ2-2; D remains unclear. The DNA of the CDR3 is TGTGCCAGCAGCTTAAGCACATTCGAGGCCGGGGAGCTGTTTTTT. Translation gives CASSLSTFEAGELFF.